This TCR beta chain was retrieved from a study of OX40 agonist ivuxolimab in advanced cancers. Study overall: Dose-escalation cases comprised hepatocellular carcinoma, melanoma, renal cell or head and neck cancer.

Notes on this clone: The antigen is undetermined.

Study-wide findings and caveats: At 0.1 to 3.0 mg/kg and by week 6, CD4+ and CD8+ T cells in the blood had expanded clonally.

TCRdb's table, derived via immunoSEQ multiplex PCR, lists solely in-frame clones and lacks some. The sample lists some 97,000 clones, 70% to 90% seen once, with 0.16% in the top ten. The TCR originated in an adult with an advanced solid tumor such as melanoma, head and neck, liver or kidney cancer. Here the sequenced sample was CD4+ or CD8+ T cells sorted from blood, taken in a trial of the OX40 agonist ivuxolimab.

The CDR3: CASSPRTSGSTDTQYF. The CDR3 nucleotides are TGTGCCAGCAGCCCTCGGACTAGCGGGAGCACAGATACGCAGTATTTT. The chain couples TRBV5-6 to TRBJ2-3, with 11 bases matching TRBD2. Germline CDR1 reads SGHDT; CDR2 reads YYEEEE. V gave up 4 bases and J gave up 0 bases; unmatched junction bases: 4. This CDR3 comprises 16 residues.